This TCR beta chain came from a study of T cell repertoires in cytomegalovirus infection. This clonotype was picked up one time. The CDR3 is 12 amino acids. Trimming removed 6 bases from V and 7 bases from J, with 12 bases in between. The germline V gene encodes CDR1 ENHRY and CDR2 SYGVKD. TCRdb re-derived calls from the reads in MiXCR, one entry per CDR3 protein. The table includes fewer than 300,000 distinct CDR3 sequences, about 26% detected once. The sequence was obtained from a human donor in good health (CMV status not recorded). Some clones in this sample may be carry-over from other donors' samples. The chain recombines TRBV10-3 with TRBJ1-2, with TRBD1 as a possible D gene (5 bases). Sequences were obtained from PBMCs. The CDR3 reads CAISDEGIGYTF. CDR3 sequence (DNA): TGTGCCATCAGCGACGAGGGGATTGGCTACACCTTC.